This TCR beta chain stems from a study of CD8 T cell repertoires and HIV-1 epitope variants. Study background: Separate from the cultures, 1M uncultured T cells served as baseline.

The V segment lost 3 bases and the J segment 6 bases; nucleotides outside the gene matches: 11. The CDR3 has 15 amino acids. Germline CDR1 and CDR2: SGDLS and YYNGEE. Sequencing used immunoSEQ multiplex PCR; TCRdb keeps in-frame clones, though not all of them. The sample has a few thousand clones, around 69% seen once. Of note for this clone: The antigen remains undetermined.

Material: cultured CD8+ T cells derived from PBMCs. The source of this sequence is a male donor with HIV. This chain uses TRBV9 with TRBJ2-5; TRBD2 aligns across 7 bases. The CDR3 protein is CASSGRDYERQTQYF. The CDR3, as DNA: TGTGCCAGCAGCGGCCGGGACTATGAGCGGCAGACCCAGTACTTC.